One and the same sample provided the 16 T cell receptor beta chains below, sequenced in a study of blood T cell repertoires in COVID-19. Assay: immunoSEQ multiplex PCR; the TCRdb copy retains only in-frame clones and omits some. The sample consists of some 270,000 clones, about nine tenths of them appearing once. The sample taken for sequencing was PBMCs or T cells enriched from blood (not recorded which). All receptors come from a woman in her 30s with acute COVID-19.

CDR3 nucleotide sequence: TGTGCCAGCAGCCAGGGACAGGGGGCGCGGGGCTATGGCTACACCTTC. The encoded protein is CASSQGQGARGYGYTF. V and J are TRBV7-6 and TRBJ1-2, with 12 bases fitting TRBD1. V shed 5 bases, J shed 4 bases, and the junction held 8 bases outside the gene matches. This CDR3 has 16 amino acids. Germline V gene sequence: CDR1 SGHVS, CDR2 FNYEAQ.

This clone occurred a few times. The chain joins TRBV10-3 to TRBJ1-3, with TRBD1 as a possible D gene (6 bases). CDR3 length: 16 amino acids. V gave up 7 bases and J gave up 0 bases, with 16 bases separating them. Per germline, CDR1 ENHRY and CDR2 SYGVKD. This CDR3 is CAINQPGTLSGNTIYF. The CDR3 nucleotides are TGTGCCATCAATCAGCCCGGGACACTCTCTGGAAACACCATATATTTT.

The rearrangement links TRBV4-3 to TRBJ2-7; tentatively, D is TRBD2 (5 bases). The CDR3 length is 16 residues. Trimming cost V 0 bases and J 2 bases, with 14 bases left between them. Germline CDR1 reads LGHNA; CDR2 reads YSLEER. CDR3 loop: CASSQDMAGLAYEQYF. As DNA, the CDR3 is TGCGCCAGCAGCCAAGATATGGCGGGCCTCGCCTACGAGCAGTACTTC.

This clone has only a few counts. This chain connects TRBV19 to TRBJ2-6; D gene uncertain. This CDR3 is 14 amino acids long. The germline V and J ends were trimmed by 5 bases and 0 bases, with 5 bases remaining between them. Germline loops: CDR1 LNHDA, CDR2 SQIVND (reference sequence). In DNA form, the CDR3 reads TGTGCCAGTAGTTCAAACTCTGGGGCCAACGTCCTGACTTTC. Translation: CASSSNSGANVLTF.

This clone was detected only a few times. This rearrangement joins TRBV28 to TRBJ2-3; weak D call: TRBD2 (7 bases). Germline V gene data show CDR1 as MDHEN and CDR2 as SYDVKM. Trimming stripped 2 bases from V and 0 bases from J, with 18 bases between. The CDR3 has 18 amino acids. CDR3 in DNA: TGTGCCAGCAGTTTAGGGGGGGGGCTAGCACCTAGCACAGATACGCAGTATTTT. Its protein product is CASSLGGGLAPSTDTQYF.

V gene TRBV7-9 combines with J gene TRBJ2-6; unclear D gene. The ends were cut back, 0 bases at V and 3 bases at J, with 12 bases in the middle. This CDR3 comprises 17 residues. CDR1 is SEHNR, CDR2 FQNEAQ, per germline (reference sequence). CDR3 in DNA: TGTGCCAGCAGCTTAGCACCCGGGTTGGGTGGGGCCAACGTCCTGACTTTC. The encoded protein is CASSLAPGLGGANVLTF. Using reference TRBV7-9 and TRBJ2-6 for the parts outside the CDR3, the full variable domain is DTGVSQNPRHKITKRGQNVTFRCDPISEHNRLYWYRQTLGQGPEFLTYFQNEAQLEKSRLLSDRFSAERPKGSFSTLEIQRTEQGDSAMYLCASSLAPGLGGANVLTFGAGSRLTVL.

The rearrangement links TRBV6-5 to TRBJ2-1, with 7 bases fitting TRBD2. CDR3 length: 16 amino acids. Germline loops: CDR1 MNHEY, CDR2 SVGAGI. V lost 4 bases to trimming and J lost 6 bases; unmatched junction nucleotides: 12. This chain's CDR3 is CASSWQLGGGPNEQFF. The CDR3 DNA follows: TGTGCCAGCAGTTGGCAACTTGGGGGAGGGCCCAATGAGCAGTTCTTC.

V is TRBV14 and J is TRBJ2-1, with 7 bases identical to TRBD1. V was pared by 6 bases and J by 7 bases, with 12 bases of the junction left unmatched. Per germline, CDR1 SGHDN and CDR2 FVKESK. The CDR3 has 15 amino acids. DNA of the CDR3: TGTGCCAGCAGGAAGACAGGGTGGGAAGGGAATGAGCAGTTCTTC. Its translation: CASRKTGWEGNEQFF.

The rearrangement links TRBV6-4 to TRBJ2-1, with D possibly matching TRBD2 (5 bases). The V end was cut by 2 bases, the J end by 3 bases, with 5 bases between. This CDR3 is built from 13 residues. The germline gives CDR1 MRHNA, CDR2 SNTAGT. The CDR3 reads CASSDSGYNEQFF. The DNA for the CDR3 is TGTGCCAGCAGTGACAGCGGCTACAATGAGCAGTTCTTC.

The chain combines TRBV19 with TRBJ2-2; no clear D gene. Trimming shortened V by 5 bases and J by 6 bases, and 10 bases separated the two germline ends. Germline CDR1 reads LNHDA; CDR2 reads SQIVND (reference sequence). The CDR3 runs to 13 residues. The CDR3 sequence: CASSQDGSGELFF. The DNA of the CDR3 is TGTGCCAGTAGTCAAGATGGCTCCGGGGAGCTGTTTTTT.

The chain recombines TRBV5-5 with TRBJ1-6; D is perhaps TRBD1 (6 bases). The CDR3 loop spans 14 amino acids. The germline V gene encodes CDR1 SGHKS and CDR2 YYEKEE (reference sequence). V was shortened by 6 bases and J by 5 bases, with 12 bases between the two germline ends. CDR3 in amino acids: CASIKDSHNSPLHF. CDR3 sequence (DNA): TGTGCCAGCATCAAGGACAGCCATAATTCACCCCTCCACTTT.

The V gene is TRBV7-9, the J gene TRBJ1-1, with a possible D match to TRBD1 (5 bases). The CDR3 length is 12 residues. Germline lookup yields CDR1 SEHNR and CDR2 FQNEAQ (reference sequence). V was cut by 4 bases and J by 12 bases, with 15 bases left in between. CDR3 coding DNA: TGTGCCAGCAGCTCTGGGGGAGGAGGGCCTTTCTTT. It specifies CASSSGGGGPFF.

CDR3 sequence (DNA): TGTGCCAGCAGCTTAGCCAGCTCTGGAAACACCATATATTTT. Translated, it gives CASSLASSGNTIYF. This sequence joins TRBV7-8 and TRBJ1-3; unclear D gene. This CDR3 contains 14 residues. Germline-derived CDR1 and CDR2 are SGHVS and FQNEAQ. The V end was cut by 0 bases, the J end by 0 bases, with 3 bases between.

Comment on this clone: This specimen includes other DNA sequences encoding the same CDR3. The genes are TRBV9 and TRBJ2-1; 8 nucleotides line up with TRBD2. CDR1 and CDR2 from the germline V gene are SGDLS and YYNGEE. CDR3 length equals 15 residues. The junction had 1 base not matched to a gene; V was cut back by 1 base and J by 1 base. The CDR3 DNA follows: TGTGCCAGCAGCGTACTAGCGGGTTCCTACAATGAGCAGTTCTTC. Translation: CASSVLAGSYNEQFF. Using reference TRBV9 and TRBJ2-1 for the parts outside the CDR3, the full variable domain is DSGVTQTPKHLITATGQRVTLRCSPRSGDLSVYWYQQSLDQGLQFLIQYYNGEERAKGNILERFSAQQFPDLHSELNLSSLELGDSALYFCASSVLAGSYNEQFFGPGTRLTVL.

The table lists this clone with a few counts. V is TRBV7-9 and J is TRBJ2-7; TRBD2 matches at 11 bases. Germline V gene data show CDR1 as SEHNR and CDR2 as FQNEAQ (reference sequence). V gave up 5 bases and J gave up 1 base; unmatched junction bases: 16. CDR3 size: 19 residues. In DNA form, the CDR3 reads TGTGCCAGCAGCCCAAACGAGGTTAGCGGGAGGGCGGCGTCCTACGAGCAGTACTTC. Translated: CASSPNEVSGRAASYEQYF.

The chain couples TRBV6-5 to TRBJ1-2, with TRBD1 identical over 9 bases. Germline V gives CDR1 MNHEY, CDR2 SVGAGI. The CDR3 has 16 amino acids. The V segment lost 2 bases and the J segment 5 bases; nucleotides outside the gene matches: 9. The CDR3 DNA sequence: TGTGCCAGCAGTTACGGAGGGACAGGGTGGAATTATGGCTACACCTTC. It translates to CASSYGGTGWNYGYTF.